Each of the 26 T cell receptor beta chains below was sequenced from the same sample in a study of T cell responses to AZD1222 COVID-19 vaccine. This table comes from immunoSEQ multiplex PCR, and its TCRdb copy is limited to in-frame clones, with some not included. The sample has 150,000 to 200,000 clones, 90% to 95% seen once; the top ten hold 3.5% to 5%. The input for sequencing was peripheral blood, taken on day 0 of AZD1222 vaccination. The receptors were sampled from an adult in good health.

This chain joins TRBV27 and TRBJ1-2; no clear D gene. Trimming took off 6 bases at V and 4 bases at J, with 15 bases between the two ends. Germline CDR1 and CDR2: MNHEY and SMNVEV (reference sequence). The CDR3 extends over 14 amino acids. The CDR3 coding sequence is TGTGCCAGCAGCCAAAGCCCAACGGTCTATGGCTACACCTTC. Protein: CASSQSPTVYGYTF.

This clone has a single count. The chain has TRBV5-4 and TRBJ1-3; a weak D match, TRBD1 (6 bases). In germline, CDR1 is SGHNT, CDR2 YYREEE (reference sequence). The ends were cut back, 5 bases at V and 2 bases at J, with 14 bases in the middle. The CDR3 extends over 15 amino acids. CDR3 in amino acids: CASSKRGAAGNTIYF. The DNA of the CDR3 is TGTGCCAGCAGTAAGAGGGGGGCAGCTGGAAACACCATATATTTT. The whole variable domain, filled in from reference TRBV5-4 and TRBJ1-3, reads ETGVTQSPTHLIKTRGQQVTLRCSSQSGHNTVSWYQQALGQGPQFIFQYYREEENGRGNFPPRFSGLQFPNYSSELNVNALELDDSALYLCASSKRGAAGNTIYFGEGSWLTVV.

There are a few counts of this clone. V and J are TRBV6-1 and TRBJ1-4, with D unclear. Looked up from germline, CDR1 is MNHNS and CDR2 is SASEGT. V lost 3 bases and J 4 bases, leaving 9 bases between the germline ends. The CDR3 has 14 amino acids. CDR3 DNA: TGTGCCAGCAGTGACACGGGGAATAATGAAAAACTGTTTTTT. Translation: CASSDTGNNEKLFF.

V is TRBV6-5 and J is TRBJ2-5; D call uncertain. Germline V gene data show CDR1 as MNHEY and CDR2 as SVGAGI. This CDR3 region has 10 residues. V gave up 11 bases and J gave up 7 bases, with 11 bases separating them. The CDR3: CASYLGTQYF. The CDR3 bases are TGTGCCTCCTATCTGGGGACCCAGTACTTC.

This chain's CDR3 is CSVVLDSGKKLFF. Here the CDR3 DNA reads TGCAGCGTTGTCTTGGACTCCGGGAAAAAACTGTTTTTT. The V gene is TRBV29-1, the J gene TRBJ1-4; no reliable D call. Germline lookup yields CDR1 SQVTM and CDR2 ANQGSEA. The CDR3 totals 13 residues. With 4 bases removed from V and 9 bases from J, the gap between germline ends came to 15 bases.

The chain employs TRBV18 and TRBJ1-2; perhaps TRBD1 as D (6 bases). Germline V gives CDR1 KGHSH, CDR2 LQKENI. CDR3 length equals 17 residues. The germline V and J ends were trimmed by 3 bases and 0 bases, with 17 bases remaining between them. The CDR3: CASSPRQGRHSNYGYTF. The DNA of the CDR3 is TGTGCCAGCTCACCCCGCCAGGGGCGACATTCTAACTATGGCTACACCTTC.

V and J are TRBV10-2 and TRBJ1-2; 12 nucleotides match TRBD1. The germline V gene has CDR1 WSHSY and CDR2 SAAADI. J gave up 8 bases and V 4 bases, and 11 bases lay outside the gene matches. The CDR3 sequence is 16 residues long. Here the CDR3 DNA reads TGCGCCAGCAGTGCCCAACCGGGACAGGGGGCGCGGGGCTACACCTTC. It encodes CASSAQPGQGARGYTF.

This sequence joins TRBV10-3 and TRBJ2-3, with 9 bases identical to TRBD1. The CDR3 contains 16 residues. CDR1 and CDR2 from the germline V gene are ENHRY and SYGVKD. J gave up 1 base and V 10 bases, and 12 bases lay outside the gene matches. CDR3 bases: TGTGCCACTAAACCACAGGGGGCCCTACGCACAGATACGCAGTATTTT. As protein: CATKPQGALRTDTQYF.

This sequence joins TRBV27 and TRBJ2-7, with D possibly TRBD1 on 5 matching bases. The germline gives CDR1 MNHEY, CDR2 SMNVEV (reference sequence). Deletions cut 11 bases from V and 3 bases from J, with 17 bases between. The CDR3 contains 13 residues. The CDR3 DNA reads as TGTGCCGTAAGGGGTAGTGTGTTCTACGAGCAGTACTTC. This codes for CAVRGSVFYEQYF.

The rearrangement links TRBV27 to TRBJ1-2; 10 bases fit TRBD1. The CDR3 extends over 17 amino acids. The V segment lost 5 bases and the J segment 8 bases; nucleotides outside the gene matches: 17. Germline V gene lookup returns CDR1 MNHEY and CDR2 SMNVEV (reference sequence). CDR3: CASSPTGGLLLEGGYTF. The CDR3 DNA sequence: TGTGCCAGCAGTCCGACAGGGGGCTTACTGCTTGAGGGAGGCTACACCTTC.

CDR3 DNA: TGTGCCAGCAGCCCGACCGGGACAGGGCCCTACGAGCAGTACTTC. This codes for CASSPTGTGPYEQYF. The chain couples TRBV5-6 to TRBJ2-7; 9 nucleotides agree with TRBD1. The length of the CDR3 is 15 residues. Trimming removed 4 bases from V and 2 bases from J; junction bases left unmatched: 7. Germline-derived CDR1 and CDR2 are SGHDT and YYEEEE.

The rearrangement joins TRBV25-1 to TRBJ1-2; D is undetermined. Trimming stripped 4 bases from V and 7 bases from J, with 13 bases between. The CDR3 is 13 amino acids. Germline CDR1 and CDR2: MGHDK and SYGVNS. The CDR3 is CASSAGILLGYTF. CDR3 coding DNA: TGTGCCAGCAGTGCGGGAATCCTTCTTGGCTACACCTTC.

The chain has TRBV11-3 and TRBJ2-1, with D possibly being TRBD1 or TRBD2 (6 bases each). The CDR3 consists of 13 residues. The germline gives CDR1 SGHNT, CDR2 YENEEA. V was shortened by 5 bases and J by 9 bases, with 14 bases between the two germline ends. DNA of the CDR3: TGTGCCAGCAGCAAGGGGGACTTGGTTGAGCAGTTCTTC. It is translated as CASSKGDLVEQFF.

This clone was seen once. This chain links TRBV3-1 (or the pseudogene TRBV3-2) with TRBJ2-3, with D perhaps matching TRBD1 or TRBD2 (5 bases each). CDR3 length: 16 amino acids. V was clipped by 4 bases and J by 0 bases, with 14 bases between them. Germline V CDR1 and CDR2: LGHDT, YNNKEL (reference sequence). The CDR3 coding sequence is TGTGCCAGCAGCCGCCAGCCCTGGGACAGCACAGATACGCAGTATTTT. The encoded protein is CASSRQPWDSTDTQYF.

The CDR3 DNA reads as TGTGCCAGCAGCTGGGAGGAAGGAACTGAAGCTTTCTTT. Residues: CASSWEEGTEAFF. The rearrangement uses TRBV11-2 and TRBJ1-1, with D uncertain. This CDR3 region has 13 residues. The V gene lost 4 bases and the J gene lost 5 bases, with 11 bases spanning the gap. The germline gives CDR1 SGHAT, CDR2 FQNNGV.

CDR3 loop: CASSKGTGMLNSPLHF. In DNA, the CDR3 is TGTGCCAGCAGCAAGGGGACAGGGATGCTCAATTCACCCCTCCACTTT. The chain carries TRBV5-4 and TRBJ1-6, with 9 positions matching TRBD1. V was clipped by 4 bases and J by 7 bases; unmatched bases: 9. The CDR3 sequence is 16 residues long. The germline V gene encodes CDR1 SGHNT and CDR2 YYREEE (reference sequence).

This clone was seen more than once but under ten times. This rearrangement joins TRBV27 to TRBJ1-6; D call uncertain. Germline V gene data show CDR1 as MNHEY and CDR2 as SMNVEV (reference sequence). The CDR3 consists of 14 residues. Trimming pared 5 bases from V and 5 bases from J, leaving 10 bases between. The CDR3 is CASSPLTDNSPLHF. DNA of the CDR3: TGTGCCAGCAGTCCCCTGACTGATAATTCACCCCTCCACTTT.

This chain uses TRBV24-1 with TRBJ2-3; D perhaps matches TRBD2 (5 bases). The germline gives CDR1 KGHDR, CDR2 SFDVKD. Trimming pared 2 bases from V and 1 base from J, leaving 12 bases between. CDR3 length equals 16 residues. The CDR3 sequence is CATSDSLGSGTDTQYF. The CDR3 nucleotides read TGTGCCACCAGTGATTCCCTGGGTAGCGGCACAGATACGCAGTATTTT.

The V gene is TRBV20-1, the J gene TRBJ1-2, with 7 nucleotides matching TRBD1. Germline CDR1 and CDR2: DFQATT and SNEGSKA (reference sequence). CDR3 size: 12 residues. J was trimmed by 7 bases and V by 3 bases; bases with no gene match: 5. This CDR3 is CSASDQGVGYTF. CDR3 sequence (DNA): TGCAGTGCTAGTGACCAGGGGGTTGGCTACACCTTC.

The chain employs TRBV11-3 and TRBJ2-1; D possibly corresponds to TRBD2 (6 bases). Per germline, CDR1 SGHNT and CDR2 YENEEA. Trimming pared 2 bases from V and 7 bases from J, leaving 12 bases between. The CDR3 is 14 amino acids. The CDR3, as DNA: TGTGCCAGCAGCTTATCGGGACTCCTTAATGAGCAGTTCTTC. Translated: CASSLSGLLNEQFF.

The J gene is TRBJ1-1, the V gene TRBV7-8; TRBD1 might be the D (5 bases). Germline CDR1 reads SGHVS; CDR2 reads FQNEAQ. Trimming stripped 3 bases from V and 6 bases from J, with 11 bases between. This CDR3 is built from 13 residues. CDR3 DNA: TGTGCCAGCAGCTTGTCGGGGGGAGCTGAAGCTTTCTTT. Amino acids: CASSLSGGAEAFF.

The chain joins TRBV6-1 to TRBJ1-6; D is unresolved. The CDR3 totals 16 residues. The V end lost 3 bases, the J end lost 0 bases, and 9 bases lay between the germline ends. Germline V gene sequence: CDR1 MNHNS, CDR2 SASEGT. The CDR3 spells CASSDGLNSYNSPLHF. CDR3 coding DNA: TGTGCCAGCAGTGATGGTTTAAACTCCTATAATTCACCCCTCCACTTT.

The V call is TRBV5-1, the J call TRBJ2-5, with 9 bases lining up with TRBD1. The germline CDR1 and CDR2 sequences are SGHRS and YFSETQ. V was clipped by 4 bases and J by 5 bases; unmatched bases: 6. The CDR3 has 14 amino acids. CDR3 DNA sequence: TGCGCCAGCAGCCCACAGGGGGCCGGGGAGACCCAGTACTTC. Amino acids: CASSPQGAGETQYF. Using reference TRBV5-1 and TRBJ2-5 for the parts outside the CDR3, the full variable domain is KAGVTQTPRYLIKTRGQQVTLSCSPISGHRSVSWYQQTPGQGLQFLFEYFSETQRNKGNFPGRFSGRQFSNSRSEMNVSTLELGDSALYLCASSPQGAGETQYFGPGTRLLVL.

CDR3 in DNA: TGTGCCAGCAGCGTAGGACAGGGTATAAATCACGAGCAGTACTTC. Protein product: CASSVGQGINHEQYF. The J gene is TRBJ2-7, the V gene TRBV9, with 7 bases aligning to TRBD1. J gave up 5 bases and V 0 bases, and 8 bases lay outside the gene matches. This CDR3 has 15 residues. Germline-derived CDR1 and CDR2 are SGDLS and YYNGEE.

This chain connects TRBV3-1 (or the pseudogene TRBV3-2) to TRBJ1-5, with D perhaps TRBD1 (6 bases). Germline lookup yields CDR1 LGHDT and CDR2 YNNKEL (reference sequence). V lost 4 bases and J 3 bases, leaving 13 bases between the germline ends. The CDR3 contains 15 residues. CDR3 sequence: CASSLRQDFNQPQHF. Here the CDR3 DNA reads TGTGCCAGCAGCCTTCGACAGGACTTCAATCAGCCCCAGCATTTT.

A single count supports this clone. V is TRBV18 and J is TRBJ2-7; unclear D gene. CDR3 length: 12 residues. The germline V and J ends were trimmed by 6 bases and 4 bases, with 10 bases remaining between them. Germline CDR1 is KGHSH and CDR2 is LQKENI. The CDR3 DNA is TGTGCCAGCTCTATCCTTACTTACGAGCAGTACTTC. Amino acids: CASSILTYEQYF. Full variable domain (missing parts from reference TRBV18 and TRBJ2-7): NAGVMQNPRHLVRRRGQEARLRCSPMKGHSHVYWYRQLPEEGLKFMVYLQKENIIDESGMPKERFSAEFPKEGPSILRIQQVVRGDSAAYFCASSILTYEQYFGPGTRLTVT.